Given below is one T cell receptor (beta chain) in context. Other nucleotide sequences from this sample produce the same CDR3. The source of the sample is a study of blood T cell repertoires in COVID-19. Study overall: Whether acute or convalescent, the COVID-19 samples came from the United States, Italy and Spain. Sources were T cells, B-cell-depleted T cells, or PBMCs; the material itself was cDNA or gDNA.

Authors' analysis steps: Reference gene primer amplification yielded estimated nucleated cell counts. Clones were read by immunoSEQ multiplex PCR, and TCRdb kept only the in-frame ones, dropping some. V and J calls plus clone size are reproduced from that table; the DNA served to infer D and trimming. The profile covers about 110,000 clones, with 75% to 85% appearing a single time and roughly 7.9% taken by the ten largest. This CDR3 has 13 amino acids. Germline loops: CDR1 MDHEN, CDR2 SYDVKM. Unmatched junction bases numbered 2, after V lost 5 bases and J lost 4 bases. This chain joins TRBV28 and TRBJ2-7; 10 positions match TRBD1. This clonotype was sampled from a woman older than 75 with active or convalescent COVID-19. What was sequenced was peripheral blood. The CDR3 DNA is TGTGCCAGCAGTCCGGGACAGGGGTACGAGCAGTACTTC. Translated: CASSPGQGYEQYF.